This T cell receptor (beta chain) was recorded in a study of shared clonotypes between healthy human individuals. Notes on the study in general: Across subsets, estimated richness was generally greater for naive than for memory populations.

Germline CDR1 reads PRHDT; CDR2 reads FYEKMQ (reference sequence). The V and J ends lost 1 base and 8 bases respectively, with 11 bases between them. The CDR3 runs to 14 residues. Genomic DNA from each subset was divided evenly over several immunoSEQ plates. Sequencing used immunoSEQ multiplex PCR; TCRdb keeps in-frame clones, though not all of them. The sample records millions of clones, about 95% being singletons. Naive CD8 cells comprised CD45RO-negative, CCR7-positively selected cells, excluding terminally differentiated effector memory CD45RA+ cells. As for this clone: Its antigen remains unidentified.

The chain joins TRBV13 to TRBJ1-4, with D maybe TRBD1 (5 bases). What was sequenced was naive CD8+ T cells sorted from blood. This clonotype was sampled from a man aged 18 to 29 in good health. The CDR3 bases are TGTGCCAGCAGCTTAGCAGGGATAAGCGAAAAACTGTTTTTT. Translated: CASSLAGISEKLFF.